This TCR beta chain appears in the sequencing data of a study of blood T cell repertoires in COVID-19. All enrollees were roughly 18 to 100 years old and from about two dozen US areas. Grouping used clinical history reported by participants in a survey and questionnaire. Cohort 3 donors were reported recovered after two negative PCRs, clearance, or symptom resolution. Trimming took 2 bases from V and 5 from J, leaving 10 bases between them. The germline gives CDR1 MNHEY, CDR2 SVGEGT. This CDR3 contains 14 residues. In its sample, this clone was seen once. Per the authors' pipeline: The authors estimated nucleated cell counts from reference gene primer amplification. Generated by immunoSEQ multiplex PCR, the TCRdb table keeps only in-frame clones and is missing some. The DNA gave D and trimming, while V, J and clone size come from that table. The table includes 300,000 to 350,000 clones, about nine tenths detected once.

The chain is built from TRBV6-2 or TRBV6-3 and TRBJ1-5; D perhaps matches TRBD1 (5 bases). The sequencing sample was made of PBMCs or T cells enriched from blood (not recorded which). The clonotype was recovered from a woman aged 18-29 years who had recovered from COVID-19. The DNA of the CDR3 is TGTGCCAGCAGTTACAGGCAGGGTTATCAGCCCCAGCATTTT. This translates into CASSYRQGYQPQHF.